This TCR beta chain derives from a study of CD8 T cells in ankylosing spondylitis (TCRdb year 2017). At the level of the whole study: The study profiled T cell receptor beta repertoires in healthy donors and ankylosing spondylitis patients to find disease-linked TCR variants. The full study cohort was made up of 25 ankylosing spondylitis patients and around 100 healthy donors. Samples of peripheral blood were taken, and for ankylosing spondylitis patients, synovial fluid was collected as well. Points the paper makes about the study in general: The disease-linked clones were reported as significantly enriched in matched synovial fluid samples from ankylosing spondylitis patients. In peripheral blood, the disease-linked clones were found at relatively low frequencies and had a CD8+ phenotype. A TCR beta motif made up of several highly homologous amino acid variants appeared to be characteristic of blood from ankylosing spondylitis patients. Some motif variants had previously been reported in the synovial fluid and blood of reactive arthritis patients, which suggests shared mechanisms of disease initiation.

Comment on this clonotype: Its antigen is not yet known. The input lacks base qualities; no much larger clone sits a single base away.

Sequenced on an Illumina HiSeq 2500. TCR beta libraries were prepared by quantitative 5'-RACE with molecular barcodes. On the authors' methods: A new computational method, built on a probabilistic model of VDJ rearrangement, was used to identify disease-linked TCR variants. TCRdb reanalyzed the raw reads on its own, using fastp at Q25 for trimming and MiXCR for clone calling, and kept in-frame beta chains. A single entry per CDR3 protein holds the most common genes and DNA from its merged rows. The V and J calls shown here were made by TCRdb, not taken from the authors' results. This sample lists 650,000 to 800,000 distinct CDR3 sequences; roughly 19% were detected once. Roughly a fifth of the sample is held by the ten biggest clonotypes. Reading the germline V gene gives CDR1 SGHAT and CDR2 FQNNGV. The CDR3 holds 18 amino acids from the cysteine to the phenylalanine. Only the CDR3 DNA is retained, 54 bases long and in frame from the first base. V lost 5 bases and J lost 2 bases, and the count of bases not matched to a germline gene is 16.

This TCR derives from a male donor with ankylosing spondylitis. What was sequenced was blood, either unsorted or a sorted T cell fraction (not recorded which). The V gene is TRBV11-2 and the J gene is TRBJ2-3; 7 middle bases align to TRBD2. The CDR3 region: CASSQHPETGGITDTQYF. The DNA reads TGTGCCAGCAGCCAGCACCCAGAGACGGGGGGTATCACAGATACGCAGTATTTT.